This T cell receptor beta chain derives from a study of blood T cell repertoires in COVID-19. Study overall: T cells, B-cell-depleted T cells, or PBMCs supplied cDNA or gDNA.

Study processing details: How many nucleated cells were present was estimated from reference gene primer amplification. The assay was immunoSEQ multiplex PCR, and TCRdb's table has in-frame clones only and misses some. V and J calls and clone size follow that table, whereas D and trimming were derived from the DNA. The sample carries about 210,000 clones, roughly 85% recorded once. Germline V gene sequence: CDR1 GTSNPN, CDR2 SVGIG (reference sequence). Trimming shortened V by 4 bases and J by 8 bases, and 18 bases separated the two germline ends. This CDR3 spans 15 amino acids. The rearrangement joins TRBV30 to TRBJ1-6, with no clear D. The clonotype comes from a man aged 50 to 59 with COVID-19, enrolled during active disease. The sample comprised peripheral blood. In DNA, the CDR3 is TGTGCCTGGAATTATCCCAGCACTCGGGATTCACCCCTCCACTTT. Residues: CAWNYPSTRDSPLHF.